The source of this T cell receptor (beta chain) is a study of blood T cell repertoires in COVID-19. Whole-study context: Collection of acute and convalescent COVID-19 samples took place in the United States, Italy and Spain. PBMCs, B-cell-depleted T cells, or T cells provided the cDNA or gDNA that made up the material.

Trimming pared 0 bases from V and 2 bases from J, leaving 8 bases between. Germline assignment: CDR1 GTSNPN and CDR2 SVGIG (reference sequence). This CDR3 comprises 14 residues. Study processing details: Amplification of reference gene primers was used by the study to estimate nucleated cell counts. TCRdb keeps only in-frame clones here, not all; method: immunoSEQ multiplex PCR. The V and J calls and clone size are taken from that table; D and trimming were inferred from the DNA. The sample has some 200,000 clones; around 83% are singletons. This clone has more than one count but fewer than ten. The chain couples TRBV30 to TRBJ1-3; no reliable D call. The sequenced material came from peripheral blood. The clonotype was recovered from a woman aged 40 to 50 with acute or convalescent COVID-19. The CDR3 DNA reads as TGTGCCTGGAGTGTGCCGGGGACTGGAAACACCATATATTTT. Its translation is CAWSVPGTGNTIYF. The variable domain in full, with the rest retrieved from reference TRBV30 and TRBJ1-3, is SQTIHQWPATLVQPVGSPLSLECTVEGTSNPNLYWYRQAAGRGLQLLFYSVGIGQISSEVPQNLSASRPQDRQFILSSKKLLLSDSGFYLCAWSVPGTGNTIYFGEGSWLTVV.